This T cell receptor (beta chain) originates from a study of control samples from healthy donors and cancer patients. Generated by immunoSEQ multiplex PCR, the TCRdb table keeps only in-frame clones and is missing some. This sample has roughly 120,000 clones; 90% occur once, and the top ten carry 3.5% to 4.5%. Germline lookup yields CDR1 SGHTA and CDR2 FQGNSA. V lost 4 bases to trimming and J lost 4 bases, with 13 bases between them. The CDR3 runs to 14 residues. The sample was blood. The clonotype was recovered from a human donor in good health. The donor label of this sample is uncertain. V and J are TRBV7-2 and TRBJ1-1; D is ambiguous. CDR3 loop: CASSSPDGPTEAFF. Here the CDR3 DNA reads TGTGCCAGCAGCTCGCCCGACGGTCCCACTGAAGCTTTCTTT. Together with reference TRBV7-2 and TRBJ1-1, the CDR3 gives the full variable domain: GAGVSQSPSNKVTEKGKDVELRCDPISGHTALYWYRQSLGQGLEFLIYFQGNSAPDKSGLPSDRFSAERTGGSVSTLTIQRTQQEDSAVYLCASSSPDGPTEAFFGQGTRLTVV.